These 5 T cell receptor beta chains share one sample of origin, sequenced in a study. TCRdb passed the RT-PCR reads through MiXCR, listing each CDR3 protein once. The sample has 550,000 to 750,000 distinct CDR3 sequences, 12% to 15% seen once; the top ten hold about 3.6%. The source material was memory CD4+ T cells from blood. The receptors come from a female donor in good health, serving as a healthy control.

This clonotype was seen only a few times. This chain joins TRBV7-9 and TRBJ2-7, with D hard to call. Trimming cost V 5 bases and J 3 bases, with 8 bases left between them. The CDR3 totals 12 residues. Germline V CDR1 and CDR2: SEHNR, FQNEAQ (reference sequence). Here the CDR3 reads CASSPVIYEQYF. CDR3 sequence (DNA): TGTGCCAGCAGCCCAGTGATCTACGAGCAGTACTTC.

The chain is built from TRBV7-8 and TRBJ2-7, with D maybe TRBD2 (6 bases). V lost 7 bases, J lost 0 bases, and 16 bases lay in between. This CDR3 spans 15 amino acids. The germline CDR1 and CDR2 sequences are SGHVS and FQNEAQ. This CDR3 is CASIPPGTRSYEQYF. The CDR3 region has the DNA TGTGCCAGCATACCACCAGGGACTCGCTCCTACGAGCAGTACTTC.

The chain employs TRBV5-1 and TRBJ1-2; D not resolved. Deletions cut 1 base from V and 8 bases from J, with 12 bases between. CDR1 is SGHRS, CDR2 YFSETQ, per germline. The CDR3 is 13 residues long. CDR3 nucleotides: TGCGCCAGCAGCTTGAGGGCATCGGAAGGCTACACCTTC. It translates to CASSLRASEGYTF.

V and J are TRBV7-8 and TRBJ1-1, with unresolved D. The CDR3 sequence is 16 residues long. CDR1 and CDR2 from the germline V gene are SGHVS and FQNEAQ. V was cut by 5 bases and J by 5 bases, with 21 bases left in between. The CDR3 is CASSPADPGVGTEAFF. In DNA form, the CDR3 reads TGTGCCAGCAGCCCCGCAGACCCTGGGGTTGGGACTGAAGCTTTCTTT. Filled out from reference TRBV7-8 and TRBJ1-1, the complete variable domain reads GAGVSQSPRYKVAKRGQDVALRCDPISGHVSLFWYQQALGQGPEFLTYFQNEAQLDKSGLPSDRFFAERPEGSVSTLKIQRTQQEDSAVYLCASSPADPGVGTEAFFGQGTRLTVV.

The CDR3 reads CAISRTGLADNEQFF. Here the CDR3 DNA reads TGTGCCATCAGCCGAACGGGACTAGCTGATAATGAGCAGTTCTTC. V usage is TRBV10-3 and J usage is TRBJ2-1, with TRBD2 identical over 9 bases. Per the germline V gene, CDR1 is ENHRY and CDR2 is SYGVKD. V lost 6 bases and J lost 7; bases outside the gene matches: 10. The CDR3 has 15 residues.